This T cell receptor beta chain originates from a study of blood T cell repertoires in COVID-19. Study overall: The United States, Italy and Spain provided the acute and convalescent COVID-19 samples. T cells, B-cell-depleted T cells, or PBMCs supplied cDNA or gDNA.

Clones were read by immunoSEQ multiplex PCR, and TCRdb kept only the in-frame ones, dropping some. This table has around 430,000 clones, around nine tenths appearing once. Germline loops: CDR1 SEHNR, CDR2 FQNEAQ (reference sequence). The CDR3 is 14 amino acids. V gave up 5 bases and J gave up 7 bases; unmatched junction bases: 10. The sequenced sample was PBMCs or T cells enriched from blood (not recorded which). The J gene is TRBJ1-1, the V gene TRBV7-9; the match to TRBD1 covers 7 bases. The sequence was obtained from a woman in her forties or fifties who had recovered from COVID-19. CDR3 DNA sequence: TGTGCCAGCAGCCCCTTGACAGGGATTGGTGAAGCTTTCTTT. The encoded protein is CASSPLTGIGEAFF.